These T cell receptor beta chains were read from a single sample in a study of T cell repertoires in aging, cancer and after chemotherapy. A single record per CDR3 protein comes from TCRdb applying MiXCR to the multiplex PCR reads. The sample includes some 1,700 distinct CDR3 sequences, 23% of them seen just once. Material: blood. The receptors were gathered from a human donor with a solid tumor. The CDR3 runs from the conserved cysteine through the conserved F or W. The D gene is left open where the match is weak. Clone size is given for some rows only: seen once, a few or many times, or a class if the clone is expanded.

d_gene	j_gene	abundance	v_gene	CDR3nt	CDR3aa
-	TRBJ2-5	medium-sized	TRBV20-1	TGCAGTGCTGCAACGCAGTATGGCGCAGCATCGACACAAGAGACCCAGTACTTC	CSAATQYGAASTQETQYF
TRBD1	TRBJ1-2	-	TRBV25-1	TGTGCCAGCAACCGAGGGACAGGGACTGGCTACACCTTC	CASNRGTGTGYTF
-	TRBJ1-5	few	TRBV5-4	TGTGCCAGCAGCTTGGAAGGGGTCGGTCAGCCCCAGCATTTT	CASSLEGVGQPQHF
-	TRBJ2-1	medium-sized	TRBV30	TGTGCCTGGACAGGGAACTCCTACAATGAGCAGTTCTTC	CAWTGNSYNEQFF
TRBD1	TRBJ2-6	few	TRBV7-9	TGTGCCAGCAGCCCCGACAGGGCCGGGGCCAACGTCCTGACTTTC	CASSPDRAGANVLTF
-	TRBJ1-2	medium-sized	TRBV19	TGTGCCAGTTCAGAGCGTATAACAGGAGGAAACTATGGCTACACCTTC	CASSERITGGNYGYTF
TRBD1	TRBJ1-1	-	TRBV12-3/TRBV12-4	TGTGCCAGCAGCGGGGACAGGGTTGTGGCTTTCTTT	CASSGDRVVAFF
-	TRBJ2-2	-	TRBV11-2	TGTGCCAGCAGCTTAGGTTGGGCGGGGGAGCTGTTTTTT	CASSLGWAGELFF
TRBD2	TRBJ2-7	medium-sized	TRBV5-4	TGTGCCAGCAGCTTGGCCGGGGCTAGCGGGGGAGGAGGGAAGCAGTACTTC	CASSLAGASGGGGKQYF
-	TRBJ2-1	-	TRBV6-1	TGTGCCAGCAGTGAAGACTCCCCGAATTGGAATGAGCAGTTCTTC	CASSEDSPNWNEQFF
TRBD2	TRBJ2-7	few	TRBV20-1	TGCAGTGCTAGAGATCTTGGGCAGGGAGGGAACGAGCAGTACTTC	CSARDLGQGGNEQYF
-	TRBJ2-3	-	TRBV7-2	TGTGCCAGCAGCTTAGAAGGGTTTGGTACGCAGTATTTT	CASSLEGFGTQYF
TRBD2	TRBJ2-7	medium-sized	TRBV15	TGTGCCACCAGCAGAGAGCGGACTAGCGGGGGGGCTAGGTACGAGCAGTACTTC	CATSRERTSGGARYEQYF
-	TRBJ2-7	medium-sized	TRBV6-2/TRBV6-3	TGTGCCAGCAGTTACGGGGGAATGGGGGAGCAGTACTTC	CASSYGGMGEQYF
-	TRBJ2-1	medium-sized	TRBV24-1	TGTGCCACCAGCGCACTGTACAATGAGCAGTTCTTC	CATSALYNEQFF
-	TRBJ2-1	medium-sized	TRBV6-6	TGTGCCAGCAGTTACGCGGATGAGCAGTTCTTC	CASSYADEQFF
TRBD1	TRBJ2-3	-	TRBV20-1	TGCAGTGCGGCTACAGGGGTTTCCGATACGCAGTATTTT	CSAATGVSDTQYF
TRBD2	TRBJ2-5	-	TRBV7-9	TGTGCCAGCAGCCGATCTAGCGGGGGCTCCCAAGAGACCCAGTACTTC	CASSRSSGGSQETQYF
TRBD1	TRBJ2-7	-	TRBV28	TGTGCCAGTAGTACCGGGACAGGGGGCCACGAGCAGTACTTC	CASSTGTGGHEQYF
-	TRBJ1-5	-	TRBV20-1	TGCAGTGCTAGAGATGGCGGCTCAGGGAATCAGCCCCAGCATTTT	CSARDGGSGNQPQHF
-	TRBJ2-1	medium-sized	TRBV5-1	TGCGCCAGCAGCTTGGGCGGGGCGGATGAGCAGTTCTTC	CASSLGGADEQFF
-	TRBJ2-7	-	TRBV5-4	TGTGCCAGCAGCTTGTACCGGGGGCCCCCCCACGAGCAGTACTTC	CASSLYRGPPHEQYF
TRBD1	TRBJ2-2	medium-sized	TRBV5-6	TGTGCCAGCAGGAGGGGGCTAACGAACACCGGGGAGCTGTTTTTT	CASRRGLTNTGELFF
-	TRBJ2-3	once	TRBV11-3	TGTGCCAGCAGCGGTAGGGTTGTGCGGCAGGGAAGCACAGATACGCAGTATTTT	CASSGRVVRQGSTDTQYF
-	TRBJ2-5	-	TRBV6-1	TGTGCCAGCAGTGGCCGGGACACTGGGGGGACCCAGTACTTC	CASSGRDTGGTQYF
-	TRBJ1-1	-	TRBV6-5	TGTGCCAGCAGTTCCACGACAGGAGAAGAAGCTTTCTTT	CASSSTTGEEAFF
-	TRBJ1-1	-	TRBV5-1	TGCGCCAGCAGCTTCTCCGGGGGGGGGTTGGGCACTGAAGCTTTCTTT	CASSFSGGGLGTEAFF
-	TRBJ1-1	medium-sized	TRBV20-1	TGCAGTGCTAGAGCTCGGGACCATGGTGAAGCTTTCTTT	CSARARDHGEAFF
TRBD1	TRBJ1-1	medium-sized	TRBV12-3/TRBV12-4	TGTGCCACCTGGACAGGGGGCGCGGTGAACACTGAAGCTTTCTTT	CATWTGGAVNTEAFF
-	TRBJ2-1	-	TRBV7-9	TGTGCCAGCAGCTTAGACCGATCTACTCTTTCCTACAATGAGCAGTTCTTC	CASSLDRSTLSYNEQFF
-	TRBJ2-7	-	TRBV7-6	TGTGCCAGCAGCTTAGAGGCCGGCCTCTCCTACGAGCAGTACTTC	CASSLEAGLSYEQYF
TRBD1	TRBJ1-1	medium-sized	TRBV29-1	TGCAGCGCAGGCGGACAGGGCACTGAAGCTTTCTTT	CSAGGQGTEAFF
-	TRBJ2-7	-	TRBV14	TGTGCCAGCAGCCCCCTAGGCAGCCCCTACGAGCAGTACTTC	CASSPLGSPYEQYF
-	TRBJ1-2	medium-sized	TRBV5-6	TGTGCCAGCAGGTCTACCGGGGGGACAAACTATGGCTACACCTTC	CASRSTGGTNYGYTF
TRBD2	TRBJ2-7	medium-sized	TRBV5-6	TGTGCCAGCAGTTCCCTGACTAGCGGGGAATACGAGCAGTACTTC	CASSSLTSGEYEQYF
TRBD1	TRBJ2-7	medium-sized	TRBV19	TGTGCCAGTAGTGATGGACAGGGACTGGACGAGCAGTACTTC	CASSDGQGLDEQYF
-	TRBJ1-6	medium-sized	TRBV27	TGTGCCAGCACACGGACGGAGAATTCACCCCTCCACTTT	CASTRTENSPLHF
TRBD1	TRBJ2-4	medium-sized	TRBV11-3	TGTGCCAGCAGCTTAGGGACAGGAGGCATTCAGTACTTC	CASSLGTGGIQYF
-	TRBJ1-1	-	TRBV6-5	TGTGCCAGCAGTGAGCCAGGAATGAACACTGAAGCTTTCTTT	CASSEPGMNTEAFF
-	TRBJ2-3	medium-sized	TRBV12-3/TRBV12-4	TGTGCCAGCAGTTTTAGGCAGGGGAACCCAGATACGCAGTATTTT	CASSFRQGNPDTQYF
-	TRBJ2-5	-	TRBV6-2/TRBV6-3	TGTGCCAGCAGTTACTCGAGACACCTACAGGGCTACCAAGAGACCCAGTACTTC	CASSYSRHLQGYQETQYF
-	TRBJ1-5	-	TRBV28	TGTGCCAGCAGTTTATCGGCGGCTGATAGCAATCAGCCCCAGCATTTT	CASSLSAADSNQPQHF
-	TRBJ2-7	-	TRBV20-1	TGCAGTGCTAACCCACCGGGACTCTCCTACGAGCAGTACTTC	CSANPPGLSYEQYF
-	TRBJ1-4	medium-sized	TRBV10-3	TGTGCCATTGGGGATGCAACTAATGAAAAACTGTTTTTT	CAIGDATNEKLFF
TRBD1	TRBJ1-2	medium-sized	TRBV5-4	TGTGCCAGCAGCTTGGGGGGACAGGGTTATGGCTACACCTTC	CASSLGGQGYGYTF
-	TRBJ2-1	-	TRBV4-3	TGCGCCAGCAGCCGGAGAGAAGGAAATGAGCAGTTCTTC	CASSRREGNEQFF
-	TRBJ2-2	once	TRBV28	TGTGCCAGCAGGAGAGAGTACACCGGGGAGCTGTTTTTT	CASRREYTGELFF
-	TRBJ2-5	-	TRBV11-3	TGCGCCAGCAGCCACCCCAGAAGAGAACAGTACTTC	CASSHPRREQYF
-	TRBJ1-2	-	TRBV11-3	TGTGCCAGCAGCTTATCAGGGCGCTATGGCTACACCTTC	CASSLSGRYGYTF
TRBD1	TRBJ1-5	few	TRBV6-5	TGTGCCAGCAGTCCGGACAGGGGGGGAAATCAGCCCCAGCATTTT	CASSPDRGGNQPQHF
TRBD1	TRBJ2-7	-	TRBV19	TGTGCCAGTTCCGGGACAGGGGTAGGCGAGCAGTACTTC	CASSGTGVGEQYF
TRBD2	TRBJ2-1	-	TRBV4-3	TGCGCCAGCAGCCAAGATCTGGTACTAGCGGGGGGGAAATCCTACAATGAGCAGTTCTTC	CASSQDLVLAGGKSYNEQFF
TRBD2	TRBJ2-5	-	TRBV24-1	TGTGCAACCAGCGGTAGCGGGGGTGGGCAAGAGACCCAGTACTTC	CATSGSGGGQETQYF
TRBD2	TRBJ2-5	-	TRBV5-6	TGCGCCAGCAGCTTGGGGACTACGGAGACCCAGTACTTC	CASSLGTTETQYF
-	TRBJ1-6	few	TRBV25-1	TGTGCCAGCAAGGGGGGAGTGGATAATTCACCCCTCCACTTT	CASKGGVDNSPLHF
-	TRBJ1-5	few	TRBV15	TGTGCCACCTCGCAGAGCAATCAGCCCCAGCATTTT	CATSQSNQPQHF
TRBD1	TRBJ1-3	few	TRBV12-3/TRBV12-4	TGTGCCAGCAGTCCACAGGGGGGTCCTGGAAACACCATATATTTT	CASSPQGGPGNTIYF
-	TRBJ1-2	few	TRBV4-3	TGCGCCAGCAGCCAAGATCAAGGGGCTAACTATGGCTACACCTTC	CASSQDQGANYGYTF
-	TRBJ1-4	once	TRBV19	TGTGCCACCAAAAGCGACCGGGACGGAGCCGGTGGATCTAATGAAAAACTGTTTTTT	CATKSDRDGAGGSNEKLFF
-	TRBJ1-2	medium-sized	TRBV6-5	TGTGCCAGCAGGACTCCAACGGCGGGCGGCTACACCTTC	CASRTPTAGGYTF